These 16 T cell receptor beta chains were sequenced from one sample in a study of blood T cell repertoires in COVID-19 (dated by TCRdb to between 2020 and 2021). Libraries were built with the immunoSEQ multiplex PCR assay. TCRdb limited this immuneACCESS table to in-frame rearrangements with V and J called. A share of clones is missing; checked studies link under half to unresolved V genes, and the rest is unexplained. The sample has 30,000 to 45,000 clones on record, about nine tenths of them singletons. 4.8% of the sample rests with the top ten. Sequenced sample: peripheral blood. Source of these receptors: a human donor in a cohort sampled during active COVID-19.

The J gene is TRBJ2-1, the V gene TRBV6-2 or TRBV6-3; D is uncertain. The CDR3 sequence is 12 residues long. Trimming stripped 6 bases from V and 2 bases from J, with 5 bases between. The V gene's germline CDR1 is MNHEY and CDR2 SVGEGT. This CDR3 is CASSSTYNEQFF. The CDR3 DNA reads TGTGCCAGCAGCTCCACCTACAATGAGCAGTTCTTC.

The chain employs TRBV7-2 and TRBJ2-1, with 14 bases lining up with TRBD2. With V trimmed by 5 bases and J by 7 bases, 4 bases remained unmatched. This CDR3 region has 15 residues. Germline assignment: CDR1 SGHTA and CDR2 FQGNSA. CDR3 region: CASSPGLAGVNEQFF. The CDR3 region has the DNA TGTGCCAGCAGCCCGGGACTAGCGGGAGTAAATGAGCAGTTCTTC.

The chain combines TRBV7-8 with TRBJ2-4, with D possibly matching TRBD1 (5 bases). From germline, CDR1 is SGHVS and CDR2 FQNEAQ. The CDR3 runs to 15 residues. Trimming removed 11 bases at V and 3 bases at J, with 20 bases between. The DNA of the CDR3 is TGTGCCGCCCGGGCAGGGTTCGTCGGCAAAAACATTCAGTACTTC. This codes for CAARAGFVGKNIQYF.

This chain joins TRBV5-4 and TRBJ2-2; TRBD1 matches 7 bases. This CDR3 comprises 15 residues. V was pared by 4 bases and J by 6 bases, with 9 bases of the junction left unmatched. Germline V CDR1 and CDR2: SGHNT, YYREEE (reference sequence). CDR3 residues: CASSPPDRMAGELFF. CDR3 DNA sequence: TGTGCCAGCAGCCCCCCGGACAGGATGGCCGGGGAGCTGTTTTTT.

This rearrangement joins TRBV5-8 to TRBJ1-6; a possible D gene is TRBD1 (5 bases). V shed 4 bases and J shed 0 bases, with 17 bases lying between them. CDR3 size: 18 residues. Germline loops: CDR1 SGHTS, CDR2 YDEGEE. CDR3 sequence: CASSGSRVASSYNSPLHF. Here the CDR3 DNA reads TGTGCCAGCAGCGGGTCCAGGGTCGCAAGCTCCTATAATTCACCCCTCCACTTT.

V usage is TRBV15 and J usage is TRBJ1-5; D possibly corresponds to TRBD1 (6 bases). Trimming cost V 3 bases and J 9 bases, with 12 bases left between them. This CDR3 region has 13 residues. Germline-derived CDR1 and CDR2 are LNHNV and YYDKDF (reference sequence). CDR3 sequence (DNA): TGTGCCACCAGCAGGGGGACATTGGGGCCCCAGCATTTT. Protein product: CATSRGTLGPQHF.

This chain links TRBV5-1 with TRBJ2-7; 7 bases are a match to TRBD1. Per the germline V gene, CDR1 is SGHRS and CDR2 is YFSETQ. The CDR3 has 16 residues. J was trimmed by 4 bases and V by 4 bases; bases with no gene match: 14. DNA for the CDR3: TGCGCCAGCAGCCCCCAGCCGGGACAGAAATTATACGAGCAGTACTTC. Encoded protein: CASSPQPGQKLYEQYF. Together with reference TRBV5-1 and TRBJ2-7, the CDR3 gives the full variable domain: KAGVTQTPRYLIKTRGQQVTLSCSPISGHRSVSWYQQTPGQGLQFLFEYFSETQRNKGNFPGRFSGRQFSNSRSEMNVSTLELGDSALYLCASSPQPGQKLYEQYFGPGTRLTVT.

The rearrangement joins TRBV10-2 to TRBJ1-4; the D gene is possibly TRBD1 (6 bases). Germline CDR1 WSHSY, CDR2 SAAADI. This CDR3 has 14 amino acids. The V end lost 4 bases, the J end lost 7 bases, and 13 bases lay between the germline ends. Here the CDR3 DNA reads TGCGCCAGCAGTGCCGGGACATTACTTGAAAAACTGTTTTTT. This codes for CASSAGTLLEKLFF.

The rearrangement links TRBV5-1 to TRBJ2-5; 10 nucleotides agree with TRBD2. Germline V lookup: CDR1 SGHRS, CDR2 YFSETQ. CDR3 length: 16 residues. With 4 bases clipped from V and 5 bases from J, the junction kept 11 bases outside the gene matches. CDR3 bases: TGCGCCAGCAGCGCGGGTGGTCTAGCGGGAGCCGAGACCCAGTACTTC. Translated: CASSAGGLAGAETQYF.

The chain is built from TRBV2 and TRBJ2-7; 8 bases are a match to TRBD2. With 1 base clipped from V and 4 bases from J, the junction kept 9 bases outside the gene matches. CDR3 length: 16 residues. Germline V gene data show CDR1 as SNHLY and CDR2 as FYNNEI. The CDR3 nucleotides read TGTGCCAGCAGTGAAGAGCGAACTAGCGGAGGATACGAGCAGTACTTC. It codes for CASSEERTSGGYEQYF.

The chain carries TRBV28 and TRBJ2-7; D may be TRBD1 (5 bases). The CDR3 contains 12 residues. Trimming removed 11 bases from V and 6 bases from J, with 17 bases in between. The germline gives CDR1 MDHEN, CDR2 SYDVKM. DNA of the CDR3: TGTGCCGCTAGGGGCTCGGTACGCGAGCAGTACTTC. Translating it yields CAARGSVREQYF.

The chain is built from TRBV2 and TRBJ2-7; weak D call: TRBD1 (9 bases). Trimming left V 8 bases short and J 6 bases short, with 26 bases between. CDR1 SNHLY and CDR2 FYNNEI come from the germline V gene. This CDR3 spans 16 amino acids. The DNA of the CDR3 is TGTGCCAGCGGGACAGGGCCCGCGGGAGGCACTGGCGAGCAGTACTTC. Translating it yields CASGTGPAGGTGEQYF. Based on the CDR3 plus reference TRBV2 and TRBJ2-7, the full variable domain is EPEVTQTPSHQVTQMGQEVILRCVPISNHLYFYWYRQILGQKVEFLVSFYNNEISEKSEIFDDQFSVERPDGSNFTLKIRSTKLEDSAMYFCASGTGPAGGTGEQYFGPGTRLTVT.

The chain couples TRBV19 to TRBJ2-7, with a tentative D call TRBD1 (6 bases). V was trimmed by 4 bases and J by 2 bases, leaving 18 bases between them. Germline assignment: CDR1 LNHDA and CDR2 SQIVND (reference sequence). This CDR3 contains 16 residues. The chain's CDR3 is CASSTTQGNRPYEQYF. The CDR3 DNA follows: TGTGCCAGTAGTACCACACAGGGAAATCGGCCCTACGAGCAGTACTTC.

This chain joins TRBV7-2 and TRBJ2-7, with 7 bases aligning to TRBD1. Trimming at V came to 6 bases and at J to 2 bases, leaving 7 bases not matched to a gene. The germline gives CDR1 SGHTA, CDR2 FQGNSA. CDR3 length: 14 residues. The chain's CDR3 is CASRFRDSPYEQYF. CDR3 DNA: TGTGCCAGCAGGTTCCGGGACAGCCCCTACGAGCAGTACTTC. The entire variable domain, with the rest obtained from reference TRBV7-2 and TRBJ2-7, is as follows: GAGVSQSPSNKVTEKGKDVELRCDPISGHTALYWYRQSLGQGLEFLIYFQGNSAPDKSGLPSDRFSAERTGGSVSTLTIQRTQQEDSAVYLCASRFRDSPYEQYFGPGTRLTVT.

This chain links TRBV4-3 with TRBJ2-7; D possibly corresponds to TRBD2 (5 bases). Trimming pared 1 base from V and 1 base from J, leaving 11 bases between. The CDR3 totals 15 residues. The germline V gene has CDR1 LGHNA and CDR2 YSLEER. CDR3 amino acids: CASSQVVGSSYEQYF. The CDR3 DNA is TGCGCCAGCAGCCAAGTGGTGGGGAGTTCCTACGAGCAGTACTTC.

In its sample, this clone was seen once. The gene calls are TRBV6-2 or TRBV6-3 and TRBJ2-1; D perhaps matches TRBD2 (5 bases). The germline V gene encodes CDR1 MNHEY and CDR2 SVGEGT. This CDR3 is 18 amino acids long. Trimming stripped 2 bases from V and 0 bases from J, with 17 bases between. The CDR3 loop is CASSYPTGRRASYNEQFF. The DNA for the CDR3 is TGTGCCAGCAGTTACCCGACTGGTAGGCGGGCCTCCTACAATGAGCAGTTCTTC.